The clone carrying this T cell receptor beta chain was recorded at least ten times. Its antigen is unidentified. The data were taken from a study of neurological immune-mediated disorders. Findings of the study overall: The absence of shared CDR3 amino acid sequences among expanded clones across subjects suggests private repertoires in all groups.

Stated time point: longitudinal time-point 2. The CDR3 runs 17 residues. V shed 0 bases and J 1 base; nucleotides not matched to a gene: 9. Germline V gene data show CDR1 as SGHRS and CDR2 as YFSETQ. With 10-nucleotide random UMIs included, cDNA was synthesized by 5'RACE. MiXCR was run by TCRdb on the 5' RACE reads, yielding one entry per CDR3 protein. The table shows about 60,000 distinct CDR3 sequences, with 8.5% to 10% occurring only once. The chain has TRBV5-1 and TRBJ2-7; 8 bases agree with TRBD1. The receptor's source is a man in his thirties or forties in good health. Sequencing was done on a sample of PBMCs. CDR3 coding DNA: TGCGCCAGCAGCTTGGTTAGGCTTGGGACAGGATCCTACGAGCAGTACTTC. Translation gives CASSLVRLGTGSYEQYF. Using reference TRBV5-1 and TRBJ2-7 for the parts outside the CDR3, the full variable domain is KAGVTQTPRYLIKTRGQQVTLSCSPISGHRSVSWYQQTPGQGLQFLFEYFSETQRNKGNFPGRFSGRQFSNSRSEMNVSTLELGDSALYLCASSLVRLGTGSYEQYFGPGTRLTVT.